The T cell receptor (beta chain) described here comes from a study of blood T cell repertoires in COVID-19. Study-level background: The United States, Italy and Spain were the sources of the acute and convalescent COVID-19 samples.

Sequencing was performed with immunoSEQ multiplex PCR; in TCRdb, only in-frame clones are kept and a portion is missing. The sample contains some 110,000 clones, roughly 83% of which appear only once. CDR1 is ENHRY, CDR2 SYGVKD, per germline. The CDR3 loop spans 15 amino acids. V shed 4 bases and J 5 bases; nucleotides not matched to a gene: 3. The TCR originated in a man aged 30 to 45 with acute or convalescent COVID-19. Sequencing was done on a sample of peripheral blood. V usage is TRBV10-3 and J usage is TRBJ2-2; 11 bases fit TRBD1. CDR3 sequence (DNA): TGTGCCATCAGTGGGTGGGACAGGGGGACCGGGGAGCTGTTTTTT. As protein: CAISGWDRGTGELFF.